Following are 20 T cell receptor beta chains from one sample sequenced in a study of control samples from healthy donors and cancer patients. Produced via immunoSEQ multiplex PCR; TCRdb's table is partial and in-frame only. The sample holds roughly 50,000 clones; 90% to 95% are singletons and the top ten take around 4.2%. Sample: blood. These receptors were obtained from a man under 40 in good health.

The CDR3 region is CASSQQTGDGGNTEAFF. The CDR3 nucleotides read TGTGCCAGCAGCCAACAAACAGGGGATGGGGGGAACACTGAAGCTTTCTTT. This chain links TRBV3-1 (or the pseudogene TRBV3-2) with TRBJ1-1; the match to TRBD1 covers 7 bases. V gave up 2 bases and J gave up 1 base; unmatched junction bases: 10. The length of the CDR3 is 17 residues. The V gene's germline CDR1 is LGHDT and CDR2 YNNKEL (reference sequence).

This rearrangement joins TRBV6-6 to TRBJ2-2; D is unresolved. From germline, CDR1 is MNHNY and CDR2 SVGAGI (reference sequence). Trimming removed 0 bases at V and 5 bases at J, with 7 bases between. The CDR3 has 14 residues. The CDR3 region has the DNA TGTGCCAGCAGTTACTCGTTAGGGACCGGGGAGCTGTTTTTT. The encoded protein is CASSYSLGTGELFF.

The chain carries TRBV10-3 and TRBJ2-1; 14 nucleotides match TRBD2. Looked up from germline, CDR1 is ENHRY and CDR2 is SYGVKD. V shed 6 bases, J shed 10 bases, and the junction held 8 bases outside the gene matches. CDR3 length: 15 residues. The CDR3 region is CAIRGTSGSSREQFF. For the CDR3, the DNA is TGTGCCATCAGGGGGACTAGCGGGAGTTCAAGGGAGCAGTTCTTC.

This clone was detected once. The chain carries TRBV5-6 and TRBJ2-7; 8 bases map to TRBD1. CDR1 is SGHDT, CDR2 YYEEEE, per germline. The V gene end was trimmed by 4 bases and the J gene end by 2 bases; junction bases not matched to a gene: 5. This CDR3 is 14 amino acids long. DNA for the CDR3: TGTGCCAGCAGCCCGCAGGGGGCAACCTACGAGCAGTACTTC. The encoded protein is CASSPQGATYEQYF.

The V and J genes are TRBV6-2 or TRBV6-3 and TRBJ2-7; TRBD1 matches 8 bases. The CDR3 totals 16 residues. Germline V gene sequence: CDR1 MNHEY, CDR2 SVGEGT. V lost 2 bases, J lost 2 bases, and 8 bases stayed unmatched. The CDR3 here is CASSYPDREATYEQYF. CDR3 bases: TGTGCCAGCAGTTACCCGGACAGGGAAGCGACCTACGAGCAGTACTTC.

This chain connects TRBV4-2 to TRBJ1-3; D not resolved. V lost 4 bases, J lost 2 bases, and 9 bases lay in between. Germline assignment: CDR1 LGHNA and CDR2 YNFKEQ. The CDR3 sequence is 14 residues long. CDR3 DNA sequence: TGTGCCAGCAGCCGTGGCACAACTGGAAACACCATATATTTT. As protein: CASSRGTTGNTIYF.

This chain joins TRBV12-5 and TRBJ2-1; maybe TRBD2 (5 bases). Germline V lookup: CDR1 LGHNT, CDR2 FRNRAP. Trimming took off 2 bases at V and 6 bases at J, with 11 bases between the two ends. The CDR3 has 14 residues. CDR3 nucleotide sequence: TGTGCTAGTGGTTTGAAGCTAGAGGGCAATGAGCAGTTCTTC. It specifies CASGLKLEGNEQFF.

This chain connects TRBV5-1 to TRBJ1-4, with 9 bases that match TRBD1. V lost 1 base to trimming and J lost 8 bases; unmatched junction nucleotides: 6. In germline, CDR1 is SGHRS, CDR2 YFSETQ. The CDR3 has 15 amino acids. The CDR3 coding sequence is TGCGCCAGCAGCTTGCAGGGACAGGGAGGGGAAAAACTGTTTTTT. The encoded protein is CASSLQGQGGEKLFF.

The chain employs TRBV7-3 and TRBJ2-2; a weak D match, TRBD2 (6 bases). Germline CDR1 is SGHTA and CDR2 is FQGTGA. The ends were cut back, 5 bases at V and 4 bases at J, with 8 bases in the middle. This CDR3 comprises 13 residues. The CDR3, as DNA: TGTGCCAGCAGCCTAGCGACCACCGGGGAGCTGTTTTTT. Translation gives CASSLATTGELFF. The variable domain in full, with the rest retrieved from reference TRBV7-3 and TRBJ2-2, is GAGVSQTPSNKVTEKGKYVELRCDPISGHTALYWYRQSLGQGPEFLIYFQGTGAADDSGLPNDRFFAVRPEGSVSTLKIQRTERGDSAVYLCASSLATTGELFFGEGSRLTVL.

V usage is TRBV2 and J usage is TRBJ2-3; 14 bases agree with TRBD2. With 3 bases clipped from V and 1 base from J, the junction kept 9 bases outside the gene matches. Germline CDR1 and CDR2: SNHLY and FYNNEI. The CDR3 is made up of 19 amino acids. CDR3 sequence: CASSDVSGTSGRRTDTQYF. The CDR3 DNA sequence: TGTGCCAGCAGTGACGTTAGTGGGACTAGCGGGAGACGCACAGATACGCAGTATTTT.

The chain is built from TRBV28 and TRBJ1-2; D gene ambiguous. The CDR3 runs to 15 residues. Deletions cut 4 bases from V and 8 bases from J, with 20 bases between. Germline loops: CDR1 MDHEN, CDR2 SYDVKM. The CDR3 loop reads CASSSPSSSQRGYTF. In DNA form, the CDR3 reads TGTGCCAGCAGTTCCCCCTCGAGTTCTCAGAGAGGCTACACCTTC.

The chain joins TRBV19 to TRBJ2-2, with D unclear. The germline CDR1 and CDR2 sequences are LNHDA and SQIVND (reference sequence). V was pared by 5 bases and J by 1 base, with 2 bases between. There are 12 residues in the CDR3. CDR3 amino acids: CASSRNTGELFF. The CDR3 bases are TGTGCCAGTAGTCGGAACACCGGGGAGCTGTTTTTT.

This rearrangement joins TRBV24-1 to TRBJ2-7, with D uncertain. CDR1 and CDR2 (germline): KGHDR, SFDVKD. The V end was cut by 3 bases, the J end by 0 bases, with 11 bases between. This CDR3 is built from 15 residues. CDR3 sequence: CATSDGPAYSYEQYF. CDR3 in DNA: TGTGCCACCAGTGATGGTCCTGCCTACTCCTACGAGCAGTACTTC.

The chain carries TRBV4-1 and TRBJ1-5; D unclear. V gave up 0 bases and J gave up 0 bases, with 9 bases separating them. The CDR3 is 16 amino acids. Germline V gene sequence: CDR1 MGHRA, CDR2 YSYEKL. CDR3 coding DNA: TGCGCCAGCAGCCAAGATCAACCGCTTAGCAATCAGCCCCAGCATTTT. It yields the protein CASSQDQPLSNQPQHF.

The J gene is TRBJ1-2, the V gene TRBV9; TRBD1 matches at 11 bases. The trim removed 7 bases at V and 2 bases at J, leaving 4 bases unmatched. Germline V gene data show CDR1 as SGDLS and CDR2 as YYNGEE. The CDR3 runs 14 residues. The CDR3 is CASARDRGNYGYTF. Here the CDR3 DNA reads TGTGCCAGCGCCAGGGACAGGGGGAACTATGGCTACACCTTC.

This chain uses TRBV12-3 or TRBV12-4 with TRBJ1-1; 9 bases fit TRBD1. CDR3 length: 13 amino acids. V trimming: 6 bases; J trimming: 8 bases; junction bases outside the gene matches: 7. The CDR3, as DNA: TGTGCCAGCAGCCTACAGGGGGCGGGCGAAGCTTTCTTT. Translation gives CASSLQGAGEAFF.

V and J are TRBV12-3 or TRBV12-4 and TRBJ1-1, with D tentatively TRBD1 (6 bases). V was clipped by 6 bases and J by 5 bases, with 13 bases between them. The CDR3 is made up of 13 amino acids. CDR3 nucleotides: TGTGCCAGCAGCCCGGGACAAAATACTGAAGCTTTCTTT. It translates to CASSPGQNTEAFF.

The V gene is TRBV6-1, the J gene TRBJ2-7; D remains ambiguous. CDR1 and CDR2 from the germline V gene are MNHNS and SASEGT. This CDR3 spans 12 amino acids. Trimming shortened V by 5 bases and J by 0 bases, and 5 bases separated the two germline ends. CDR3 coding DNA: TGTGCCAGCAGTCCGGTCTCCTACGAGCAGTACTTC. Residues: CASSPVSYEQYF.

The rearrangement links TRBV9 to TRBJ1-1, with 9 bases that match TRBD1. V gave up 3 bases and J gave up 5 bases; unmatched junction bases: 8. The CDR3 has 15 residues. Germline CDR1 SGDLS, CDR2 YYNGEE. The CDR3 DNA reads as TGTGCCAGCAGCGCGGGACAGGGATTCGGAACTGAAGCTTTCTTT. Protein: CASSAGQGFGTEAFF. The variable domain in full, completed from reference TRBV9 and TRBJ1-1, reads DSGVTQTPKHLITATGQRVTLRCSPRSGDLSVYWYQQSLDQGLQFLIQYYNGEERAKGNILERFSAQQFPDLHSELNLSSLELGDSALYFCASSAGQGFGTEAFFGQGTRLTVV.

The chain is built from TRBV12-3 or TRBV12-4 and TRBJ1-3; D unresolved. The CDR3 length is 13 residues. Trimming removed 2 bases from V and 4 bases from J, with 6 bases in between. Here the CDR3 DNA reads TGTGCCAGCAGTTTAAACCAGGGAAACACCATATATTTT. The encoded protein is CASSLNQGNTIYF.